This TCR beta chain was sequenced for a study of Graves' ophthalmopathy and Graves' hyperthyroidism (dated by TCRdb to about 2018). In terms of the full investigation: Peripheral blood was collected at initial diagnosis, before any treatment. TCR beta repertoire signatures were used to distinguish Graves' ophthalmopathy from Graves' hyperthyroidism and to predict progression to ophthalmopathy. In total, some 140 blood samples were TCR-sequenced: under 45 ophthalmopathy, roughly 80 hyperthyroidism and approximately 17 hyperthyroidism-to-ophthalmopathy patients. A discovery set of about a hundred patients (about 45 ophthalmopathy, fewer than 60 stable hyperthyroidism) was enrolled to explore V-J signatures distinguishing ophthalmopathy from hyperthyroidism. The independent validation cohort included around 19 hyperthyroidism patients plus 17 patients who later progressed from hyperthyroidism to ophthalmopathy. In roughly 6 hyperthyroidism patients, T-cell repertoires of thyroid tissue and blood were compared. Following sample collection, hyperthyroidism patients were given methimazole at a starting dose of 30 mg daily, and ophthalmopathy patients were given high-dose intravenous methylprednisolone. For training and testing, the approximately 97 patients in the discovery cohort were randomly divided in a 7:3 ratio.

Ten or more counts support this clonotype. Its antigen is still unknown. No base-level quality is on record; no much larger clone is a single base apart. What the study reported, not specific to this receptor: Most of the expanded thyroid clonotypes with a frequency above 0.001 were also detected in blood, and it was suggested that the thyroid immune response may be reflected by blood repertoires. In cross-validation, the 13-signature model distinguished ophthalmopathy from stable hyperthyroidism with more than 85% sensitivity and 81.08% specificity, while in the test set the corresponding values were 80% and 75%. In validation, the model predicted ophthalmopathy progression with about 71% sensitivity and 72.22% specificity; some 13 predicted patients were CT-confirmed with GO in a median of approximately 6.5 months. Sample size was not statistically predetermined, and group allocation was not concealed from the investigators.

TCR beta CDR3 regions were amplified from RNA transcripts for repertoire sequencing. HTBI primers and the Qiagen OneStep RT-PCR kit were used in a first-round RT-PCR, which was followed by a second-round multiplex PCR, size selection and purification. Sequencing of the libraries was carried out on an Illumina HiSeq2000 in paired-end mode with 100 bp reads. The authors processed their data as follows. SOAPnuke was used to process the reads, throwing out any read that had adapters, had uncalled bases, had a mean Phred below 15, or lacked an exact constant-primer or identifier match. COPE v1.2.5 was used to merge high-quality paired reads. Each unique nucleotide sequence was defined as a clonotype, and clonotypes were aligned to IMGT TRB V, D and J references with MiTCR v1.1. The analysis was limited to V-J combinations with a frequency above 0.0001, which together covered roughly 99% of the repertoires. For each V-J combination, a TCR clonal expansion and chaos score was defined as the ratio of F50 clonal expansion to chaos observed in the TCRdist matrix. Welch's t-statistics and random forest were used to reduce features to about a dozen V-J combinations, which were fed into a naive Bayes classifier. Thyroid-blood repertoire similarity was quantified with the Morisita-Horn index. TCRdb trimmed the raw reads at Q25, called clones with MiXCR and kept productive beta chains. Identical CDR3 protein sequences are pooled into one entry, listed with their most common genes and DNA. These V and J calls originate from TCRdb's pipeline instead of the authors' own analysis. In all, the sample holds 400,000 to 450,000 distinct CDR3 sequences, and around 21% of those were seen once. Of the sample, around 3% is held by the ten largest clones.

Hyperthyroidism was defined as stable when no progression to ophthalmopathy occurred within 18 months of follow-up. Patients with hyperthyroidism were aged 18 to 65 years, had been newly diagnosed, and had a disease duration of less than 2 months. Patients with other autoimmune diseases, uncontrolled infections, pregnancy or lactation were excluded from the study. Clinical symptoms, serum thyroxine, TRAb, thyroid ultrasound and orbital computed tomography formed the basis of the diagnosis. Ficoll-Paque density gradient centrifugation was used to isolate PBMCs from about 10 ml of fresh peripheral blood. Total RNA was extracted using Trizol reagent, and RNA quality was checked on an Agilent 2100 Bioanalyzer. The CDR3 holds 15 amino acids from the cysteine to the phenylalanine. Just CDR3 DNA is preserved here, 45 bases in frame from base 1. V and J are trimmed by 3 bases and 3 bases, and the gene matches miss 10 bases of the junction. The germline V gene (reference sequence) sets CDR1 to DFQATT and CDR2 to SNEGSKA.

The sequence was collected from a woman aged 18-29 years with stable Graves' hyperthyroidism. Donor details come from another sample of the same person, matched by shared clones. The specimen was peripheral blood. The rearranged chain carries TRBV20-1 and TRBJ1-2, and 7 bases in between align with TRBD1. The CDR3: CSASLPRTGDYGYTF. The bases are TGCAGTGCTAGTCTTCCTAGGACAGGAGACTATGGCTACACCTTC.